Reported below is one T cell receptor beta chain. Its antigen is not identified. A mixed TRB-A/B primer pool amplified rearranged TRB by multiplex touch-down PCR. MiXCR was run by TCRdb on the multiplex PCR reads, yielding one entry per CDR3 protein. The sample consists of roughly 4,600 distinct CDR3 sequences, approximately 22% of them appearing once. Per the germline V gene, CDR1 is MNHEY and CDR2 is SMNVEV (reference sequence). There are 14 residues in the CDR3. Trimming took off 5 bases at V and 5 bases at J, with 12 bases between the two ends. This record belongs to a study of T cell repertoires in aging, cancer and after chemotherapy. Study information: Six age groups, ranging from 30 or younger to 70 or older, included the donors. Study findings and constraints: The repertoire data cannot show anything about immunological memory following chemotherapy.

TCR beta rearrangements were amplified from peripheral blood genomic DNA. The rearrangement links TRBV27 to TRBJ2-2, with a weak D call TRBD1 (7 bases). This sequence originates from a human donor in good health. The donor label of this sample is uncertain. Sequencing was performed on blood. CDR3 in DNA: TGTGCCAGCAGTGAGGCAGGGGGGACCGGGGAGCTGTTTTTT. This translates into CASSEAGGTGELFF.